These T cell receptor beta chains were read from a single sample in a study of CD8 T cells in ankylosing spondylitis. TCRdb re-analysed the 5' RACE reads in MiXCR, keeping a single row per CDR3 protein. The sample lists under 550,000 distinct CDR3 sequences; 25% to 30% were seen once. Sequenced input: blood, either unsorted or a sorted T cell fraction (not recorded which). These receptors all come from a male donor with ankylosing spondylitis. Both conserved end residues are part of each CDR3. The order of the fields is V gene, CDR3 protein.

TRBV30,CAGTSGTTYEQYF
TRBV28,CASRGQWNEAFF
TRBV20-1,CSARSQGAGEQYF
TRBV20-1,CSARGGRGYYGYTF
TRBV2,CASREPGTAYNEQFF
TRBV2,CASRPTGTGGRQPQHF
TRBV7-9,CASSLAGARTEAFF
TRBV20-1,CSAPGQGHGYTF
TRBV11-2,CASTPLGLAGATSTDTQYF
TRBV20-1,CSAEVNTEAFF
TRBV12-3/TRBV12-4,CASSLRDSSGNTIYF
TRBV29-1,CSARSGAPGELFF
TRBV6-1,CASSEVIAGVRHEQFF
TRBV20-1,CSARSPGTSGANEQFF
TRBV18,CASSPKTPGRTEAFF
TRBV5-1,CASSLGGTGTGEQYF
TRBV20-1,CSASRLSSNQPQHF
TRBV5-5,CASSPMVRDNQPQHF
TRBV6-1,CASRAGHSSYNEQFF
TRBV7-7,CASSLAGGNFNEQFF
TRBV11-2,CASSLELDRSTDTQYF
TRBV20-1,CSGTPAVNEQFF
TRBV7-2,CASSQGANSPLHF
TRBV15,CATSRTPPGQGRGTLHF
TRBV24-1,CATSEKRLAGGQETQYF
TRBV5-6,CASSRFMGGWVREKLFF
TRBV5-1,CASSLLQGATNTEAFF
TRBV19,CASSPWGTLNTEAFF
TRBV3-1,CASSPGWRQGDYNEQFF
TRBV20-1,CSAIGANTEAFF
TRBV20-1,CSAYRGRNEAFF
TRBV5-5,CASTLGPGANQPQHF
TRBV18,CASSPRAGRDNEQFF
TRBV5-1,CASSSQGPATNEKLFF
TRBV16,CASSQPFGSYEQYF
TRBV24-1,CATSGSPSYEQYF
TRBV11-3,CASSEGLAIDEQFF
TRBV18,CASSGTGNNEQFF
TRBV7-9,CASSQGIRSYNEQFF
TRBV7-9,CASNVGLAGANEQFF
TRBV3-1,CASSQRGTNEKLFF
TRBV5-6,CASSLEGPSNPAQYF
TRBV12-3/TRBV12-4,CASSPHREGQPQHF
TRBV5-1,CASSPDRGSQPQHF
TRBV11-1,CASSLLRLAGDPAQPDTQYF
TRBV11-2,CASSFLDSSRNTEAFF
TRBV29-1,CSIRDSNSYEQYF
TRBV12-3/TRBV12-4,CASSPQTSGLAKNIQYF